This record covers a single TCR beta chain. Antigen: not known. This sample stems from a study of T cells after yellow fever vaccination. Study conclusions and caveats: Abundant clonotypes (contaminants from the bulk population) could be present in FACS-sorted repertoires. Most clones from primary vaccination were detected again post-booster (about 96% CD4, roughly 90% CD8).

Generation of TCR cDNA used 5'RACE template switching (which added a universal primer site and UMIs). TCRdb recomputed calls from the 5' RACE reads with MiXCR, one row per CDR3 protein. The table lists under 200,000 distinct CDR3 sequences, less than 9% of them singletons. Germline V gives CDR1 SGHRS, CDR2 YFSETQ. The CDR3 sequence is 15 residues long. V lost 5 bases and J lost 10; bases outside the gene matches: 13. The V gene is TRBV5-1, the J gene TRBJ2-1; 9 positions match TRBD1. This material consisted of CD4+ T cells sorted from PBMCs, taken about 5 days after the first yellow fever vaccination. The sequence derives from a man aged 18 to 30 who received the YFV17D yellow fever vaccine. The DNA for the CDR3 is TGCGCCAGCAGACCCGGGACAGGGTTGGGAAAAGAGCAGTTCTTC. It codes for CASRPGTGLGKEQFF.